The 29 T cell receptor beta chains given below trace back to one sample, sequenced in a study of patients and donors after allogeneic stem cell transplantation. TCRdb passed the RT-PCR reads through MiXCR, listing each CDR3 protein once. The table has fewer than 500,000 distinct CDR3 sequences, roughly 17% seen once. Input material: blood, either unsorted or a sorted T cell fraction (not recorded which). Receptors were obtained from a human donor who was either an allogeneic HSCT recipient or a stem cell or donor lymphocyte infusion donor (not recorded which). It is not recorded whose cells these are; they may come from a transplant donor.

This clonotype was seen ten or more times. This chain connects TRBV12-3 or TRBV12-4 to TRBJ2-7; 10 positions match TRBD1. The CDR3 totals 13 residues. V lost 6 bases to trimming and J lost 4 bases; unmatched junction nucleotides: 3. CDR3 region: CASRGQGRYEQYF. CDR3 DNA sequence: TGTGCCAGCAGGGGACAGGGGAGGTACGAGCAGTACTTC.

V gene TRBV5-1 combines with J gene TRBJ1-4, with unresolved D. Trimming removed 4 bases from V and 0 bases from J, with 7 bases in between. Germline V gene lookup returns CDR1 SGHRS and CDR2 YFSETQ. The CDR3 has 14 residues. The CDR3 sequence: CASSVRATNEKLFF. DNA for the CDR3: TGCGCCAGCAGCGTCCGGGCAACTAATGAAAAACTGTTTTTT.

The V call is TRBV20-1, the J call TRBJ2-1, with unresolved D. V was cut by 0 bases and J by 6 bases, with 12 bases left in between. This CDR3 comprises 14 residues. Germline-derived CDR1 and CDR2 are DFQATT and SNEGSKA (reference sequence). The CDR3 DNA reads TGCAGTGCTAGAGAGGCAAGAAGTTTCAATGAGCAGTTCTTC. Translating gives CSAREARSFNEQFF.

This sequence joins TRBV6-2 or TRBV6-3 and TRBJ1-3; D remains ambiguous. The CDR3 consists of 11 residues. In germline, CDR1 is MNHEY, CDR2 SVGEGT. Trimming removed 6 bases at V and 7 bases at J, with 7 bases between. This CDR3 is CASRGRNTIYF. DNA of the CDR3: TGTGCCAGCAGAGGCCGGAACACCATATATTTT.

The genes are TRBV6-5 and TRBJ1-2; a possible D gene is TRBD1 (6 bases). V lost 0 bases to trimming and J lost 4 bases, with 9 bases between them. This CDR3 region has 14 residues. CDR1 is MNHEY and CDR2 is SVGAGI in the germline V gene. Here the CDR3 DNA reads TGTGCCAGCAGTTACTCAGGGGGACCCTATGGCTACACCTTC. Amino acid sequence: CASSYSGGPYGYTF.

This clonotype was counted between two and nine times. In nucleotides, the CDR3 is TGCGCCAGCAGCTTCGGAGAGGCGAACCAAGAGACCCAGTACTTC. It specifies CASSFGEANQETQYF. This chain connects TRBV5-1 to TRBJ2-5; D unresolved. Germline V CDR1 and CDR2: SGHRS, YFSETQ. This CDR3 contains 15 residues. V shed 2 bases and J shed 0 bases, with 11 bases lying between them.

This chain connects TRBV11-2 to TRBJ2-7; no definite D call. The CDR3 has 13 residues. Germline assignment: CDR1 SGHAT and CDR2 FQNNGV. The V and J ends lost 5 bases and 5 bases respectively, with 13 bases between them. The CDR3 region has the DNA TGTGCCAGCAGCCTTGGTGAAGTCGACGAGCAGTACTTC. Translation gives CASSLGEVDEQYF.

V gene TRBV27 combines with J gene TRBJ2-1; the D gene is possibly TRBD2 (6 bases). Germline-derived CDR1 and CDR2 are MNHEY and SMNVEV (reference sequence). CDR3 length: 16 residues. V was pared by 8 bases and J by 0 bases, with 17 bases between. The CDR3 DNA sequence: TGTGCCAGCTCGCTGGGGGAGGAGACCTCCTACAATGAGCAGTTCTTC. It is translated as CASSLGEETSYNEQFF.

CDR3 protein: CASSLAPVGALPSYNEQFF. In DNA form, the CDR3 reads TGTGCCAGCAGCTTAGCCCCGGTTGGGGCCTTACCGTCCTACAATGAGCAGTTCTTC. The chain joins TRBV7-2 to TRBJ2-1; D perhaps matches TRBD1 (5 bases). CDR1 SGHTA and CDR2 FQGNSA come from the germline V gene. The CDR3 is 19 amino acids. The V end was cut by 0 bases, the J end by 1 base, with 19 bases between.

This clonotype was detected a few times. The rearrangement uses TRBV5-4 and TRBJ2-1; TRBD2 might be the D (5 bases). The germline gives CDR1 SGHNT, CDR2 YYREEE (reference sequence). The CDR3 extends over 15 amino acids. V lost 2 bases and J 0 bases, leaving 9 bases between the germline ends. The CDR3: CASSLGRVSYNEQFF. CDR3 nucleotides: TGTGCCAGCAGCTTAGGGCGGGTCTCCTACAATGAGCAGTTCTTC.

This clonotype was seen only a few times. The chain employs TRBV15 and TRBJ1-3; possible D gene TRBD1, 5 bases. The germline V and J ends were trimmed by 0 bases and 1 base, with 19 bases remaining between them. Germline V gene data show CDR1 as LNHNV and CDR2 as YYDKDF (reference sequence). The CDR3 is made up of 19 amino acids. The CDR3, as DNA: TGTGCCACCAGCAGAGATCTTTTGCAGGGTACGTGGTCTGGAAACACCATATATTTT. It specifies CATSRDLLQGTWSGNTIYF. The entire variable domain, with the rest obtained from reference TRBV15 and TRBJ1-3, is as follows: DAMVIQNPRYQVTQFGKPVTLSCSQTLNHNVMYWYQQKSSQAPKLLFHYYDKDFNNEADTPDNFQSRRPNTSFCFLDIRSPGLGDTAMYLCATSRDLLQGTWSGNTIYFGEGSWLTVV.

This clonotype came up a few times. The chain is built from TRBV19 and TRBJ2-2, with TRBD1 matching over 10 bases. The J segment lost 6 bases and the V segment lost 3 bases, leaving 10 bases of the junction unmatched. CDR1 and CDR2 (germline): LNHDA, SQIVND (reference sequence). The CDR3 sequence is 17 residues long. DNA for the CDR3: TGTGCCAGTAGTATCGGGACAGGGGATTTATTTTCCGGGGAGCTGTTTTTT. Encoded protein: CASSIGTGDLFSGELFF.

This clonotype turned up a few times. CDR3 nucleotide sequence: TGTGCCAGCAGTTACAGACGGACAGGGAAAACTAACTATGGCTACACCTTC. It encodes CASSYRRTGKTNYGYTF. The chain is built from TRBV12-3 or TRBV12-4 and TRBJ1-2; 8 bases map to TRBD1. This CDR3 comprises 17 residues. Trimming at V came to 4 bases and at J to 0 bases, leaving 10 bases not matched to a gene.

This clonotype was seen many times. The chain is built from TRBV29-1 and TRBJ1-1; D unresolved. V lost 6 bases and J 1 base, leaving 9 bases between the germline ends. The CDR3 is made up of 12 amino acids. Germline V gene lookup returns CDR1 SQVTM and CDR2 ANQGSEA. The CDR3 region is CSVRPTNTEAFF. The CDR3 nucleotides read TGCAGCGTCCGACCGACGAACACTGAAGCTTTCTTT.

This clonotype was detected a few times. V gene TRBV6-2 or TRBV6-3 combines with J gene TRBJ2-1, with TRBD2 identical over 7 bases. The CDR3 is 13 residues long. V lost 5 bases and J lost 6; bases outside the gene matches: 4. CDR1 and CDR2 from the germline V gene are MNHEY and SVGEGT. This CDR3 is CASSRPGGNEQFF. In DNA form, the CDR3 reads TGTGCCAGCAGTAGGCCGGGGGGCAATGAGCAGTTCTTC.

V and J are TRBV6-5 and TRBJ2-1; TRBD2 agrees at 9 bases. After removal of 4 bases from V and 7 bases from J, the junction contained 8 bases not matched to a gene. The CDR3 is 15 residues long. Germline V gene data show CDR1 as MNHEY and CDR2 as SVGAGI. In nucleotides, the CDR3 is TGTGCCAGCAGTTCCAGCGGGGGGCTCCATAATGAGCAGTTCTTC. Its translation is CASSSSGGLHNEQFF.

This chain links TRBV7-7 with TRBJ2-2; 13 bases map to TRBD2. Germline values: CDR1 SSHAT, CDR2 FNYEAQ (reference sequence). V lost 3 bases to trimming and J lost 6 bases; unmatched junction nucleotides: 4. The CDR3 covers 16 residues. The CDR3 is CASSFGLAGEPGELFF. The CDR3 DNA reads TGTGCCAGCAGCTTCGGACTAGCGGGAGAACCCGGGGAGCTGTTTTTT. Variable domain in full (rest from reference TRBV7-7 and TRBJ2-2): GAGVSQSPRYKVTKRGQDVTLRCDPISSHATLYWYQQALGQGPEFLTYFNYEAQPDKSGLPSDRFSAERPEGSISTLTIQRTEQRDSAMYRCASSFGLAGEPGELFFGEGSRLTVL.

This chain links TRBV4-3 with TRBJ2-2; D may be TRBD1 (5 bases). The length of the CDR3 is 15 residues. Per the germline V gene, CDR1 is LGHNA and CDR2 is YSLEER. The V end lost 6 bases, the J end lost 6 bases, and 17 bases lay between the germline ends. The CDR3 region is CASSLLYRNPGELFF. The CDR3 DNA reads as TGCGCCAGCAGTCTCCTATACAGGAATCCCGGGGAGCTGTTTTTT.

V is TRBV12-3 or TRBV12-4 and J is TRBJ1-4, with 7 bases matching TRBD1. With V trimmed by 5 bases and J by 3 bases, 9 bases remained unmatched. The CDR3 is 16 residues long. The CDR3 region is CASSPSGQASNEKLFF. The CDR3 DNA reads as TGTGCCAGCAGTCCCTCAGGACAGGCCTCTAATGAAAAACTGTTTTTT.

A few counts support this clonotype. The chain is built from TRBV12-3 or TRBV12-4 and TRBJ1-3; no clear D. The CDR3 consists of 14 residues. V lost 5 bases and J lost 4, with 12 bases in between. CDR3 DNA: TGTGCCAGCAGTGGCGGTTTGGCGGGAAACACCATATATTTT. It specifies CASSGGLAGNTIYF.

A few counts support this clonotype. The chain combines TRBV2 with TRBJ2-7, with a possible D match to TRBD2 (6 bases). CDR1 is SNHLY, CDR2 FYNNEI, per germline. The CDR3 has 14 amino acids. The germline V and J ends were trimmed by 8 bases and 3 bases, with 17 bases remaining between them. CDR3 bases: TGTGCCAGCGAGGTGGGGGGACTCCACTACGAGCAGTACTTC. Its protein product is CASEVGGLHYEQYF.

The chain carries TRBV3-1 and TRBJ2-4; the match to TRBD1 covers 7 bases. Germline V CDR1 and CDR2: LGHDT, YNNKEL (reference sequence). V lost 1 base to trimming and J lost 4 bases; unmatched junction nucleotides: 4. The CDR3 is made up of 15 amino acids. In nucleotides, the CDR3 is TGTGCCAGCAGCCAAGGCAAGGGGGCGAAAAACATTCAGTACTTC. Its translation: CASSQGKGAKNIQYF.

This clonotype was seen more than once but under ten times. J is TRBJ2-3 and V is TRBV5-1; TRBD1 matches 12 bases. The V and J ends lost 0 bases and 4 bases, in that order; junction bases with no gene match: 3. CDR1 and CDR2 from the germline V gene are SGHRS and YFSETQ. The CDR3 runs to 16 residues. CDR3 nucleotides: TGCGCCAGCAGCTTGGGTGGGACAGGGGGCGCAGATACGCAGTATTTT. Amino acids: CASSLGGTGGADTQYF.

In its sample, this clonotype was seen a few times. The chain combines TRBV29-1 with TRBJ2-1, with D hard to call. The V end was cut by 7 bases, the J end by 7 bases, with 5 bases between. This CDR3 has 9 residues. From germline, CDR1 is SQVTM and CDR2 ANQGSEA. CDR3 region: CSAQNEQFF. CDR3 nucleotides: TGCAGCGCCCAAAATGAGCAGTTCTTC.

A few counts support this clonotype. The rearrangement joins TRBV6-2 or TRBV6-3 to TRBJ2-7; D perhaps matches TRBD1 (6 bases). The V and J ends lost 6 bases and 0 bases respectively, with 18 bases between them. The CDR3 consists of 16 residues. Germline CDR1 is MNHEY and CDR2 is SVGEGT. CDR3 protein: CASRYRDTWSSYEQYF. DNA for the CDR3: TGTGCCAGCAGATACCGGGACACTTGGAGCTCCTACGAGCAGTACTTC.

This chain joins TRBV20-1 and TRBJ2-1; D possibly uses TRBD1 or TRBD2 (5 bases each). The length of the CDR3 is 14 residues. Germline-derived CDR1 and CDR2 are DFQATT and SNEGSKA (reference sequence). Trimming shortened V by 5 bases and J by 2 bases, and 13 bases separated the two germline ends. CDR3 protein: CSASGTDPYNEQFF. DNA of the CDR3: TGCAGTGCTTCCGGGACCGATCCCTACAATGAGCAGTTCTTC.

The chain links TRBV5-6 to TRBJ1-1; unclear D gene. Germline CDR1 reads SGHDT; CDR2 reads YYEEEE. Deletions cut 0 bases from V and 11 bases from J, with 8 bases between. The CDR3 has 11 amino acids. CDR3 amino acids: CASSLEGFAFF. The CDR3, as DNA: TGTGCCAGCAGCTTGGAAGGGTTTGCTTTCTTT.

This clonotype was seen a few times. The J gene is TRBJ1-1, the V gene TRBV6-1; D gene unclear. This CDR3 contains 15 residues. Germline V gene sequence: CDR1 MNHNS, CDR2 SASEGT. Trimming left V 10 bases short and J 6 bases short, with 24 bases between. DNA for the CDR3: TGTGCCACCTCCTGGAGGTTGGGGAAAATGTCTGAAGCTTTCTTT. Protein sequence: CATSWRLGKMSEAFF.

This clonotype has a handful of counts. The chain employs TRBV20-1 and TRBJ2-2; TRBD2 matches at 15 bases. Germline CDR1 DFQATT, CDR2 SNEGSKA (reference sequence). V lost 6 bases to trimming and J lost 5 bases; unmatched junction nucleotides: 13. This CDR3 region has 18 residues. The CDR3 is CSAKQGLAGGLETGELFF. The CDR3 bases are TGCAGTGCCAAGCAGGGACTAGCGGGAGGACTGGAGACCGGGGAGCTGTTTTTT.